This TCR beta chain was identified during a study of lung T cells in sarcoidosis with Löfgren's syndrome. Study at large: Analyses focused on Löfgren's syndrome patients.

Study-wide points: Paired TRAV12-1/TRBV2 TCRs showed CDR3 homology and preferential pairing. TRAV12-1 and TRBV2 were reportedly most expanded in Löfgren's patients. Shared TRAV12-1 and TRBV2 CDR3 motifs were reported across several patients.

The CDR3 extends over 14 amino acids. Germline values: CDR1 ENHRY, CDR2 SYGVKD. V lost 4 bases and J lost 2, with 10 bases in between. TCRdb re-called the reads through MiXCR, storing one row per CDR3 protein. The sample has about 19,000 distinct CDR3 sequences, roughly 23% seen once. At least ten counts were recorded for this clonotype. Its cognate antigen is unknown. The V gene is TRBV10-3, the J gene TRBJ2-3, with D maybe TRBD1 (6 bases). The origin of this receptor is a human donor with sarcoidosis (Löfgren's syndrome or another form), or a control subject (not recorded which). Sequenced material: CD4+ T cells from bronchoalveolar lavage. The CDR3 nucleotides are TGTGCCATCAGTGGGGTGGGGGCCACAGATACGCAGTATTTT. Its protein is CAISGVGATDTQYF.